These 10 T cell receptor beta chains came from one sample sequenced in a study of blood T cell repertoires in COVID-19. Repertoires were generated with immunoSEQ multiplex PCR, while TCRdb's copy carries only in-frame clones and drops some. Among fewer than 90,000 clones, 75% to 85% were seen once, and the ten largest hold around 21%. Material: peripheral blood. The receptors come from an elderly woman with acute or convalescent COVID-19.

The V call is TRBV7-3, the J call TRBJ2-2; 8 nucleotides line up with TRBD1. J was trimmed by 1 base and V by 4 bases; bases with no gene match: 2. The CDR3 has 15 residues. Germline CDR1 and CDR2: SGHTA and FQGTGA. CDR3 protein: CASSYGQGNTGELFF. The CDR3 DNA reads TGTGCCAGCAGCTATGGACAGGGGAACACCGGGGAGCTGTTTTTT.

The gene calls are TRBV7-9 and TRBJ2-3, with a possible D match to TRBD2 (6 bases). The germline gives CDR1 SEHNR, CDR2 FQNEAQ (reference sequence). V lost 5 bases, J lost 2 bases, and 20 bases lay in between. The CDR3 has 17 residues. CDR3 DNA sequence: TGTGCCAGCAGCCCAGGCATAGCTAGCGTTGCCACAGATACGCAGTATTTT. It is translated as CASSPGIASVATDTQYF.

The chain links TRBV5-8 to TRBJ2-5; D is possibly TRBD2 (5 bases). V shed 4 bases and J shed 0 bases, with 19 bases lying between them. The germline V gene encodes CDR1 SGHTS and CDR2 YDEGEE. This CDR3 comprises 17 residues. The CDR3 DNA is TGTGCCAGCAGCCGCCCCCCGACTACTGTGTACCAAGAGACCCAGTACTTC. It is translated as CASSRPPTTVYQETQYF.

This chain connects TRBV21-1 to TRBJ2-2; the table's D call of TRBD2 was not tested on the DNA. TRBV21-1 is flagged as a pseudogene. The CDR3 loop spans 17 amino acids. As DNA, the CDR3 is TGTGCCAGCAGCAAAGGCACGGGGGGGCCGAGGACCGGGGAGCTGTTTTTT. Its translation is CASSKGTGGPRTGELFF.

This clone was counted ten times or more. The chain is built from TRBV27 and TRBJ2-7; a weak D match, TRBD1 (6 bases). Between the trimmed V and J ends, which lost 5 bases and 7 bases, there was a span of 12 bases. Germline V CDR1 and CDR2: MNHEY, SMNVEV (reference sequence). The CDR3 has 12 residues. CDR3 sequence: CASSPGAWEQYF. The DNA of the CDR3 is TGTGCCAGCAGTCCAGGGGCGTGGGAGCAGTACTTC.

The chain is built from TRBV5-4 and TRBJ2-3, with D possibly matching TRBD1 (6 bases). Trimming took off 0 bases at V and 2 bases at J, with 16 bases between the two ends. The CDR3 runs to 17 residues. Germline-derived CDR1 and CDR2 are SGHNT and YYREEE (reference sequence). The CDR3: CASSLDVLGANTDTQYF. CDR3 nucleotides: TGTGCCAGCAGCTTGGATGTACTGGGGGCGAACACAGATACGCAGTATTTT.

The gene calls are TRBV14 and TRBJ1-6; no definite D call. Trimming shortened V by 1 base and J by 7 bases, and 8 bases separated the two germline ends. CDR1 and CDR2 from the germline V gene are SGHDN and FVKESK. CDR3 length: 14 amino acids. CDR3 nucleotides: TGTGCCAGCAGCCAAGTGGGGAGGAATTCACCCCTCCACTTT. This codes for CASSQVGRNSPLHF.

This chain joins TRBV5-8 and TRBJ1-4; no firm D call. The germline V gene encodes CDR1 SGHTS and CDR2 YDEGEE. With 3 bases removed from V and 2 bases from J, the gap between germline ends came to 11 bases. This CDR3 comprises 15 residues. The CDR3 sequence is CASSSYTNTNEKLFF. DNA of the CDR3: TGTGCCAGCAGCTCTTACACGAACACTAATGAAAAACTGTTTTTT.

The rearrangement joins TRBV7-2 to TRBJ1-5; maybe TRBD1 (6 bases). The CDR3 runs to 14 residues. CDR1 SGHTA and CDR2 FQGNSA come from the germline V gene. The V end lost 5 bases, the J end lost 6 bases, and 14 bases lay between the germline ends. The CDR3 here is CASSQDSLPQPQHF. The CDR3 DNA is TGTGCCAGCAGCCAGGACAGTCTTCCTCAGCCCCAGCATTTT.

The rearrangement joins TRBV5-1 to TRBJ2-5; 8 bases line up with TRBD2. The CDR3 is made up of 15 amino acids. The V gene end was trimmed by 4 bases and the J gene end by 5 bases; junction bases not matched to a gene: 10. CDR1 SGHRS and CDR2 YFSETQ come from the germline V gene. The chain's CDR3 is CASSPGGAMAETQYF. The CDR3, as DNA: TGCGCCAGCAGCCCGGGGGGGGCCATGGCGGAGACCCAGTACTTC.